This T cell receptor (beta chain) is drawn from a study of blood T cells in healthy people across ages. Study outcomes and limitations: It was not possible, with unsorted PBMCs, to conclusively compare naive and antigen-experienced cells. Unknown donor CMV status possibly confounded expanded clonotype changes.

A sample-barcoded 5' primer and a J-beta primer mix were used in a second PCR of roughly 6 to 11 cycles. Using its own MiXCR run on the 5' RACE reads, TCRdb lists one record per CDR3 protein. In the table there are about 1.7 million distinct CDR3 sequences, 28% of which are singletons. In terms of origin and age, donors were healthy Caucasian individuals from Russia aged roughly 6 to 95. Extractions gave at least 5.5 micrograms of total RNA per sample. As to this clonotype: Its antigen is unknown.

This CDR3 is 13 amino acids long. The ends were cut back, 0 bases at V and 7 bases at J, with 12 bases in the middle. Germline V lookup: CDR1 GTSNPN, CDR2 SVGIG (reference sequence). The sample comprised blood. The clonotype was recovered from a woman between 25 and 40 years old in good health. The chain recombines TRBV30 with TRBJ1-2, with D tentatively TRBD1 (6 bases). CDR3 DNA: TGTGCCTGGAGTGTTAAGGGGGGTGGTGGCTACACCTTC. Protein sequence: CAWSVKGGGGYTF. Looking up the rest from reference TRBV30 and TRBJ1-2 gives the full variable domain: SQTIHQWPATLVQPVGSPLSLECTVEGTSNPNLYWYRQAAGRGLQLLFYSVGIGQISSEVPQNLSASRPQDRQFILSSKKLLLSDSGFYLCAWSVKGGGGYTFGSGTRLTVV.